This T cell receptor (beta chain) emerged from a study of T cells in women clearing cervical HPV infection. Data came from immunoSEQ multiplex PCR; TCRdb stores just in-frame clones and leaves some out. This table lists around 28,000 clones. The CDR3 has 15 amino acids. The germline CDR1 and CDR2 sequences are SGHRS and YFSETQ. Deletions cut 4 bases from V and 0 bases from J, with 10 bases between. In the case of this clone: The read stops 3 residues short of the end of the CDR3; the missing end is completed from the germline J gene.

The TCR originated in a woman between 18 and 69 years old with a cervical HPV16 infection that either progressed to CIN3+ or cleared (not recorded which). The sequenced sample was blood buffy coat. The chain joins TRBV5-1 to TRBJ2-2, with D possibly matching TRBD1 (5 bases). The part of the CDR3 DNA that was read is TGCGCCAGCAGCCGGATGGACACGAACACCGGGGAG. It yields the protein CASSRMDTNTGE. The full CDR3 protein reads CASSRMDTNTGELFF.